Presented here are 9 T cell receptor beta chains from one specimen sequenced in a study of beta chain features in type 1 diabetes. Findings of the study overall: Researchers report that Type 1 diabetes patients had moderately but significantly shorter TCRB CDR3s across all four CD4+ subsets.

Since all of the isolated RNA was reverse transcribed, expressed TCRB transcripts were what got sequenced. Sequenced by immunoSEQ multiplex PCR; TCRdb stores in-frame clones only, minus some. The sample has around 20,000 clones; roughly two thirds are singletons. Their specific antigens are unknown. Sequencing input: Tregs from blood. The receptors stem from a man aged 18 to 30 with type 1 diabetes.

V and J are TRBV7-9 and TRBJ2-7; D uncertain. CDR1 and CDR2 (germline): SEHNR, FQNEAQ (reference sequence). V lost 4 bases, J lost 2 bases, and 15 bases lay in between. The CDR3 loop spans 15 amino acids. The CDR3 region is CASSSFSGATYEQYF. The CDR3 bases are TGTGCCAGCAGCTCCTTCTCGGGTGCGACCTACGAGCAGTACTTC. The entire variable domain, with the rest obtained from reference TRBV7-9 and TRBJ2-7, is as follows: DTGVSQNPRHKITKRGQNVTFRCDPISEHNRLYWYRQTLGQGPEFLTYFQNEAQLEKSRLLSDRFSAERPKGSFSTLEIQRTEQGDSAMYLCASSSFSGATYEQYFGPGTRLTVT.

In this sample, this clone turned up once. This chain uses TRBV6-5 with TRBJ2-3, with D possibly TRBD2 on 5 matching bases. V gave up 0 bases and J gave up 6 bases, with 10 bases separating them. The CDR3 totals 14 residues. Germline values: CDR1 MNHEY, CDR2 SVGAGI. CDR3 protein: CASSYSRAYDTQYF. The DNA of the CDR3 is TGTGCCAGCAGTTACTCGAGGGCGTATGATACGCAGTATTTT.

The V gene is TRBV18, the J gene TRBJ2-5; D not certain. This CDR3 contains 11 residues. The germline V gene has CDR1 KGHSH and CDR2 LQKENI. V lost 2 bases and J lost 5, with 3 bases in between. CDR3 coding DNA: TGTGCCAGCTCACCAGAGGAGACCCAGTACTTC. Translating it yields CASSPEETQYF.

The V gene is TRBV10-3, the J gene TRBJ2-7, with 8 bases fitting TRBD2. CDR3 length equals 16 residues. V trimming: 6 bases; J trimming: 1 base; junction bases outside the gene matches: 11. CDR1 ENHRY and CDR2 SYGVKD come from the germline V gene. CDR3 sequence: CAISRARAGASYEQYF. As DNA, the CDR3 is TGTGCCATCAGCCGAGCAAGAGCGGGAGCGTCCTACGAGCAGTACTTC.

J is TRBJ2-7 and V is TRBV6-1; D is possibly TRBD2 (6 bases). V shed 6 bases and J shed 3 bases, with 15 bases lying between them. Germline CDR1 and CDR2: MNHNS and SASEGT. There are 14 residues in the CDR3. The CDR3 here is CASRITGLGYEQYF. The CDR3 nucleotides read TGTGCCAGCAGGATAACGGGACTGGGCTACGAGCAGTACTTC.

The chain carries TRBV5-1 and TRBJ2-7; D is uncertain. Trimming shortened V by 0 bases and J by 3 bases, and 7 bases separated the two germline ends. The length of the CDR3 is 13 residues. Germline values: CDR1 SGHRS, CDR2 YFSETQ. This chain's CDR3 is CASSLVNNYEQYF. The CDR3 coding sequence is TGCGCCAGCAGCTTGGTTAACAACTACGAGCAGTACTTC.

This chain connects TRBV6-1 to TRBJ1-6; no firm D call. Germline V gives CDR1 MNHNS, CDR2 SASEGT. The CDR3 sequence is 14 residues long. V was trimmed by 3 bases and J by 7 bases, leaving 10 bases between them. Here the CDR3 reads CASSDPYQNSPLHF. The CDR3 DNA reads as TGTGCCAGCAGTGATCCTTATCAGAATTCACCCCTCCACTTT.

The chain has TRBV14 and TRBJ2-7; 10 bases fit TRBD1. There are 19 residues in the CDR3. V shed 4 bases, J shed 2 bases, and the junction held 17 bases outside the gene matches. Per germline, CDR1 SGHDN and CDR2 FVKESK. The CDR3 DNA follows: TGTGCCAGCAGCCCACCGGGACAGGGGCCAGCTAGCGGCCCCTACGAGCAGTACTTC. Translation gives CASSPPGQGPASGPYEQYF.

CDR3 DNA sequence: TGTGCCAGCAGTGTCCGGTCGGGTGAGCAGTTCTTC. This sequence encodes CASSVRSGEQFF. The rearrangement links TRBV2 to TRBJ2-1, with D unresolved. The CDR3 spans 12 residues. Germline V gene sequence: CDR1 SNHLY, CDR2 FYNNEI. V shed 4 bases and J shed 9 bases, with 10 bases lying between them. The full variable domain, with the rest looked up from reference TRBV2 and TRBJ2-1, is EPEVTQTPSHQVTQMGQEVILRCVPISNHLYFYWYRQILGQKVEFLVSFYNNEISEKSEIFDDQFSVERPDGSNFTLKIRSTKLEDSAMYFCASSVRSGEQFFGPGTRLTVL.